These T cell receptor beta chains were read from a single sample in a study of Tregs in tolerant kidney transplant recipients. Generated by immunoSEQ multiplex PCR, the TCRdb table keeps only in-frame clones and is missing some. Among over 50,000 clones listed, 80% to 90% were seen once. This specimen was Tregs from blood, taken before the transplant. The receptors were gathered from a human donor who received a combined kidney and bone marrow transplant. The CDR3 runs from the conserved cysteine through the conserved F or W. The D gene is left open where the match is weak. For some rows the clone size is stated as once, few or many, or as a class when expanded; others skip it.

>.|.|TRBJ2-7|TRBV7-9
CASSLLTETAGEQYF
TGTGCCAGCAGCTTACTTACAGAAACCGCTGGCGAGCAGTACTTC
>.|TRBD1|TRBJ1-5|TRBV29-1
CSTGQGNQPQHF
TGCAGCACTGGACAGGGGAATCAGCCCCAGCATTTT
>few|.|TRBJ1-5|TRBV5-1
CASSLEGGNQPQHF
TGCGCCAGCAGCTTGGAGGGGGGCAATCAGCCCCAGCATTTT
>.|TRBD1|TRBJ1-1|TRBV5-4
CASSQRTGLNTEAFF
TGTGCCAGCAGCCAGCGGACAGGTTTGAACACTGAAGCTTTCTTT
>.|.|TRBJ2-5|TRBV5-8
CASSLQGGQYF
TGTGCCAGCAGCCTCCAGGGGGGCCAGTACTTC
>.|.|TRBJ2-1|TRBV19
CASSRRDPYNEQFF
TGTGCCAGTTCCCGCAGGGACCCCTACAATGAGCAGTTCTTC
>.|TRBD2|TRBJ2-1|TRBV5-1
CASSSGGFSYNEQFF
TGCGCCAGCAGCTCGGGGGGATTCTCCTACAATGAGCAGTTCTTC
>.|.|TRBJ1-5|TRBV6-1
CASSEGLGPGHTQHF
TGTGCCAGCAGTGAAGGGCTGGGGCCCGGACATACCCAGCATTTT
>.|TRBD2|TRBJ2-7|TRBV5-1
CASSLAMAGVRGYEQYF
TGCGCCAGCAGCTTGGCCATGGCGGGAGTGAGGGGCTACGAGCAGTACTTC
>.|TRBD1|TRBJ2-2|TRBV19
CASSIADRETGELLF
TGTGCCAGTAGTATAGCGGACAGGGAGACCGGGGAGCTGCTTTTT
>.|TRBD1|TRBJ2-1|TRBV6-1
CASSGDRGARNEQFF
TGTGCCAGCAGTGGGGACAGGGGAGCTAGGAATGAGCAGTTCTTC
>once|.|TRBJ1-1|TRBV20-1
CSGWMDTEAFF
TGCAGTGGATGGATGGACACTGAAGCTTTCTTT
>once|TRBD1|TRBJ2-7|TRBV13
CASRRLVRDRGPLGSYEQYF
TGTGCCAGCAGACGCCTGGTCCGGGACAGGGGGCCCCTTGGCTCCTACGAGCAGTACTTC
>.|.|TRBJ2-6|TRBV7-2
CASSHKGVSGANVLTF
TGTGCCAGCAGCCACAAGGGGGTCTCTGGGGCCAACGTCCTGACTTTC
>.|TRBD1|TRBJ1-1|TRBV7-9
CASSDAGGRAFF
TGTGCCAGCAGCGACGCAGGGGGCAGAGCTTTCTTT